This TCR beta chain derives from a study of beta chain features in type 1 diabetes. General observations from the study: In all four CD4+ subsets, TCRB CDR3 length was significantly, moderately reduced in type 1 diabetes. Short templates might get an advantage during PCR, and this would be equal in patients and controls.

Of note for this clone: Its antigen is unknown. This sample includes further DNA sequences coding for the same CDR3.

Sequenced material consisted of expressed TCRB transcripts (all of the isolated RNA was reverse transcribed). Method: immunoSEQ multiplex PCR; TCRdb's copy keeps in-frame clones and lacks some. Among over 650,000 clones listed, about 14% were seen once. Looked up from germline, CDR1 is GTSNPN and CDR2 is SVGIG (reference sequence). This CDR3 contains 11 residues. Trimming cost V 0 bases and J 8 bases, with 7 bases left between them. This clonotype was obtained from a man aged 18-30 years with type 1 diabetes. The sequenced sample was naive CD4+ T cells from blood. The V call is TRBV30, the J call TRBJ1-2; unclear D gene. The CDR3 sequence is CAWSVRYGYTF. In DNA, the CDR3 is TGTGCCTGGAGTGTGCGATACGGCTACACCTTC.